Listed below are T cell receptor beta chains from one sample, sequenced in a study of Ad26.COV2.S vaccination and SARS-CoV-2 variants. The method was immunoSEQ multiplex PCR; TCRdb's version includes in-frame clones alone and lacks a portion of them. The data show around 350,000 clones, with roughly 81% seen just once and roughly 3.5% held by the top ten. The source material was peripheral blood, sampled in a trial of Ad26.COV2.S vaccine versus placebo. The receptors derive from a person aged 18-60 years who received the Ad26.COV2.S COVID-19 vaccine or a placebo. Each CDR3 is given with its conserved first and last residue. D genes are given only for firm matches. Not every row has a clone size; where given, it reads once, few, many or a size class.

TGTGCCAGCAGCCAAGTAACGGGGGGCACAGATACGCAGTATTTT	CASSQVTGGTDTQYF	-	once	TRBV3-1/TRBV3-2	TRBJ2-3
TGCGCCAGCAGCTCCGGGACAGGGAAAGAAGAGACCCAGTACTTC	CASSSGTGKEETQYF	TRBD1	-	TRBV5-1	TRBJ2-5
TGTGCCAGCAGCTTAGCAGGGATGAACACTGAAGCTTTCTTT	CASSLAGMNTEAFF	-	-	TRBV13	TRBJ1-1
TGTGCCAGCAGTATAAGACAGGGGGCGAATGCTGAAGCTTTCTTT	CASSIRQGANAEAFF	TRBD1	-	TRBV27	TRBJ1-1
TGTGCCACCAGTGGGGGCTTAGACGGGGCTAAAGAGACCCAGTACTTC	CATSGGLDGAKETQYF	-	-	TRBV24-1	TRBJ2-5
TGTGCCTGGAGTGTAGAGGGCGCCGGTGAAAAACTGTTTTTT	CAWSVEGAGEKLFF	-	few	TRBV30	TRBJ1-4
TGCGCCAGCAGCCAAGATATGGTTTACGAGCAGTACTTC	CASSQDMVYEQYF	-	few	TRBV4-1	TRBJ2-7
TGTGCCAGCAGCTTTATGGGGAACCGACTAGCGGGGGGCCGAGGAGAGACCCAGTACTTC	CASSFMGNRLAGGRGETQYF	TRBD2	-	TRBV5-4	TRBJ2-5
TGTGCCAGCAGCTTTCAGGGACTAGCGGGGAATGAGCAGTTCTTC	CASSFQGLAGNEQFF	TRBD2	-	TRBV7-8	TRBJ2-1
TGTGCCAGCAGCTTGGTGGCAGGGGCCCTAAGCGAGCAGTACTTC	CASSLVAGALSEQYF	-	-	TRBV5-6	TRBJ2-7
TGTGCCAGCAGGCCGCAGTCGGGAGGGGCCAACGTCCTGACTTTC	CASRPQSGGANVLTF	-	once	TRBV5-4	TRBJ2-6
TGTGCCAGCAGCCAAGATAGAGATCGGCCCCAGCATTTT	CASSQDRDRPQHF	-	-	TRBV3-1/TRBV3-2	TRBJ1-5
TGTGCCAGCAGCCGCATAGGGGGGCCCGGGACAGGGTTCTATGGCTACACCTTC	CASSRIGGPGTGFYGYTF	TRBD1	-	TRBV7-9	TRBJ1-2